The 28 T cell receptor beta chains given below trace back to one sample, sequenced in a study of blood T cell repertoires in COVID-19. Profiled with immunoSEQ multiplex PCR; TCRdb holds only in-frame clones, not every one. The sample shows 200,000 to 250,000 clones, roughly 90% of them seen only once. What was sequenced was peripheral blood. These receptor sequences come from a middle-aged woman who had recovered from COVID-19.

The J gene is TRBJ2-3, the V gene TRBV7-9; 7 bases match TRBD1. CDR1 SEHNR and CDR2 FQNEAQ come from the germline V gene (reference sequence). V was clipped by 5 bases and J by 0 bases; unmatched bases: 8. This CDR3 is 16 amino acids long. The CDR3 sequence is CASSRWDSSSTDTQYF. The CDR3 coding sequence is TGTGCCAGCAGCCGCTGGGACAGCTCTAGCACAGATACGCAGTATTTT.

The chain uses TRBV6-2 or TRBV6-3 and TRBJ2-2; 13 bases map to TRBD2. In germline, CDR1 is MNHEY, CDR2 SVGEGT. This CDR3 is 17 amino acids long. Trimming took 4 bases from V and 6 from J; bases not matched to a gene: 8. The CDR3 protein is CASSLYRTSGGPGELFF. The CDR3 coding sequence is TGTGCCAGCAGTTTGTATAGGACTAGCGGGGGCCCCGGGGAGCTGTTTTTT.

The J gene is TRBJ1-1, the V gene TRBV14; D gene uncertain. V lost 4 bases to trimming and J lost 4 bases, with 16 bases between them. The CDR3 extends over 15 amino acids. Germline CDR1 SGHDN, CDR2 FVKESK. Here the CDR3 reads CASSPFLGSSTEAFF. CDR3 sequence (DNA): TGTGCCAGCAGCCCGTTTCTTGGTAGTAGCACTGAAGCTTTCTTT.

CDR3 region: CAISGSNSYEQYF. In nucleotides, the CDR3 is TGTGCCATCAGTGGATCTAACTCCTACGAGCAGTACTTC. V gene TRBV10-3 combines with J gene TRBJ2-7; no definite D call. Germline-derived CDR1 and CDR2 are ENHRY and SYGVKD. Trimming left V 4 bases short and J 0 bases short, with 7 bases between. This CDR3 is built from 13 residues.

The CDR3 region has the DNA TGTGCCAGCAGCTTAGGACAGCCGAGCTCTGGAAACACCATATATTTT. Its translation: CASSLGQPSSGNTIYF. This chain links TRBV7-9 with TRBJ1-3, with D perhaps TRBD1 (5 bases). Trimming removed 1 base at V and 0 bases at J, with 10 bases between. Looked up from germline, CDR1 is SEHNR and CDR2 is FQNEAQ (reference sequence). CDR3 size: 16 residues.

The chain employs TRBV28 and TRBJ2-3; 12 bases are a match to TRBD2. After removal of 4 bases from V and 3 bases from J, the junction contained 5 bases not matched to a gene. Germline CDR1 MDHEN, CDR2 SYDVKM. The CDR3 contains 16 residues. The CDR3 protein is CASSSLAGGKTDTQYF. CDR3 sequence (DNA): TGTGCCAGCAGTTCCCTAGCGGGGGGGAAAACAGATACGCAGTATTTT. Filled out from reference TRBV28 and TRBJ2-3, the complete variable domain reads DVKVTQSSRYLVKRTGEKVFLECVQDMDHENMFWYRQDPGLGLRLIYFSYDVKMKEKGDIPEGYSVSREKKERFSLILESASTNQTSMYLCASSSLAGGKTDTQYFGPGTRLTVL.

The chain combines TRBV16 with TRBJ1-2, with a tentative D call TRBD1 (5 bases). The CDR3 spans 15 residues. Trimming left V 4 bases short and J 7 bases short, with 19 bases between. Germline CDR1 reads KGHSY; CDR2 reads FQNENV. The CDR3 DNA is TGTGCCAGCAGCCTTGGGGCGTCAGGGCCGGGTGGCTACACCTTC. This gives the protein CASSLGASGPGGYTF.

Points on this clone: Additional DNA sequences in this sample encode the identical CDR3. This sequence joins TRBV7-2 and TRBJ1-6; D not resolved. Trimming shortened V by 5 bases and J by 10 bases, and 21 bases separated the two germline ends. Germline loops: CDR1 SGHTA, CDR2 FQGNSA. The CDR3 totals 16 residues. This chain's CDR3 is CASSPRGGATGSPLHF. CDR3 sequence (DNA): TGTGCCAGCAGCCCCCGAGGTGGCGCGACCGGATCACCCCTCCACTTT.

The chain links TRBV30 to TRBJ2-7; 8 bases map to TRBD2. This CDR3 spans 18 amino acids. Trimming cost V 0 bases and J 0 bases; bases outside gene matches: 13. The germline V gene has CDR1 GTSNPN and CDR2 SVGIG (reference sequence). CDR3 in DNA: TGTGCCTGGAGTGTAGGGCGACTAGCGAGGGGGAGCTCCTACGAGCAGTACTTC. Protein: CAWSVGRLARGSSYEQYF. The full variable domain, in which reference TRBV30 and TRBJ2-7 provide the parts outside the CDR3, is SQTIHQWPATLVQPVGSPLSLECTVEGTSNPNLYWYRQAAGRGLQLLFYSVGIGQISSEVPQNLSASRPQDRQFILSSKKLLLSDSGFYLCAWSVGRLARGSSYEQYFGPGTRLTVT.

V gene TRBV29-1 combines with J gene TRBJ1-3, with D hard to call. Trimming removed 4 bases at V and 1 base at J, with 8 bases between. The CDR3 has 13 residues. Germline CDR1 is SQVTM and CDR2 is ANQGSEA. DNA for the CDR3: TGCAGCGTTGGAAGCCCGTCTGGAAACACCATATATTTT. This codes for CSVGSPSGNTIYF.

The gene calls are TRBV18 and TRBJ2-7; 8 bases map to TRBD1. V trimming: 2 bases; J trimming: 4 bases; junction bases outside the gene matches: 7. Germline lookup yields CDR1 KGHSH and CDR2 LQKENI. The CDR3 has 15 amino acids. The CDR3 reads CASSPSRQGAYEQYF. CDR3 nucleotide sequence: TGTGCCAGCTCACCAAGTCGGCAGGGGGCATACGAGCAGTACTTC.

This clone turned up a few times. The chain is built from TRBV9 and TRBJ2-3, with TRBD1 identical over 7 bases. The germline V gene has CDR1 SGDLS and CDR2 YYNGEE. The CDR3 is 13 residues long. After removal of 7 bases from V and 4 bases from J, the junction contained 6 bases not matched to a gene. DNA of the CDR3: TGTGCCAGCTCCCAGGGGGTTGCAGATACGCAGTATTTT. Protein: CASSQGVADTQYF. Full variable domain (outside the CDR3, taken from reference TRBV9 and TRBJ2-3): DSGVTQTPKHLITATGQRVTLRCSPRSGDLSVYWYQQSLDQGLQFLIQYYNGEERAKGNILERFSAQQFPDLHSELNLSSLELGDSALYFCASSQGVADTQYFGPGTRLTVL.

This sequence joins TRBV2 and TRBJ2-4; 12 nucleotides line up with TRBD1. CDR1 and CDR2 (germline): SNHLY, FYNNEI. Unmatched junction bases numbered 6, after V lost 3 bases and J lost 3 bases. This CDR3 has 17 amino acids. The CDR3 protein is CASSEGTGGSNKNIQYF. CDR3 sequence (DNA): TGTGCCAGCAGTGAGGGGACAGGGGGCTCGAACAAAAACATTCAGTACTTC.

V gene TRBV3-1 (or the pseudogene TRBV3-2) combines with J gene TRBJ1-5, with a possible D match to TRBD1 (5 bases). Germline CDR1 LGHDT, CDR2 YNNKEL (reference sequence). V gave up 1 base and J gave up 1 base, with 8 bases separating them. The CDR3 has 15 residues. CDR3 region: CASSQGGMSNQPQHF. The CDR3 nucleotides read TGTGCCAGCAGCCAAGGGGGCATGAGCAATCAGCCCCAGCATTTT.

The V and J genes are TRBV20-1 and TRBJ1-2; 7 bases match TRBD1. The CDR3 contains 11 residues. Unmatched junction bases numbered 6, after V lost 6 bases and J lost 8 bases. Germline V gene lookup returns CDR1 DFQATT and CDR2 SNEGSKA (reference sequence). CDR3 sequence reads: CSASPRGGYTF. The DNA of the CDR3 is TGCAGTGCCTCCCCCAGGGGGGGCTACACCTTC.

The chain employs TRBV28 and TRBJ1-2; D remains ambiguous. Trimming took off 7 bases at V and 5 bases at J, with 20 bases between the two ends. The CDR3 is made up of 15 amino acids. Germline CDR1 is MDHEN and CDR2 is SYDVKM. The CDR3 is CASKRADLGLYGYTF. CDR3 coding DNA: TGTGCCAGCAAGCGGGCCGACTTGGGGTTATATGGCTACACCTTC.

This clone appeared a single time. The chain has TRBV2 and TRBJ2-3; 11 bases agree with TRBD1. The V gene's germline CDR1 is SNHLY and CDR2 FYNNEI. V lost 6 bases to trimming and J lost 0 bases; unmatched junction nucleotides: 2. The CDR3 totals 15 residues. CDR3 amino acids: CASSRDRGSTDTQYF. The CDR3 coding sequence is TGTGCCAGCAGCCGGGACAGGGGGAGCACAGATACGCAGTATTTT.

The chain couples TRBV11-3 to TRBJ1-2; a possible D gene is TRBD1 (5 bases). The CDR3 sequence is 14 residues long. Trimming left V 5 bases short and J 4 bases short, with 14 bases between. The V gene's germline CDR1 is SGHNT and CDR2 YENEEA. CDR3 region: CASSPSGGGYGYTF. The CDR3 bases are TGTGCCAGCAGCCCGTCCGGGGGAGGCTATGGCTACACCTTC.

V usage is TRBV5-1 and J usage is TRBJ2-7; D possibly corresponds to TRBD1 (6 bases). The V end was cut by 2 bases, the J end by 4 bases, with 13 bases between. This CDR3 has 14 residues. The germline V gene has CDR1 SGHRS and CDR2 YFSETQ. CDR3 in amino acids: CASSFPDRPYEQYF. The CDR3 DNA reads TGCGCCAGCAGCTTTCCCGACAGGCCTTACGAGCAGTACTTC.

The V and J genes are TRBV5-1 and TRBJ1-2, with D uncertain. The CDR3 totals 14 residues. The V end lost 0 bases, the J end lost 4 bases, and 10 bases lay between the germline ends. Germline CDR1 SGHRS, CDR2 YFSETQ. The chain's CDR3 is CASSLGTAPYGYTF. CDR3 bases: TGCGCCAGCAGCTTGGGTACTGCTCCCTATGGCTACACCTTC.

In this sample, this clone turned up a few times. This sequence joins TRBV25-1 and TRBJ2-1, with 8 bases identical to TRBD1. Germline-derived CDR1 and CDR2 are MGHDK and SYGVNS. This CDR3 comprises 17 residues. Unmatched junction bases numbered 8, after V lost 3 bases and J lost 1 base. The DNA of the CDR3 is TGTGCCAGCAGTGACGGGACAGGCGGACCATCCTACAATGAGCAGTTCTTC. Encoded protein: CASSDGTGGPSYNEQFF.

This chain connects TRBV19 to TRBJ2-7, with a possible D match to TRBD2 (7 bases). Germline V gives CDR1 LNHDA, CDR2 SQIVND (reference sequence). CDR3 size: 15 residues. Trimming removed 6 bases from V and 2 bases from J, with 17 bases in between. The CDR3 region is CASSLDLGGPYEQYF. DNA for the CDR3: TGTGCCAGTAGCCTAGACCTCGGGGGGCCCTACGAGCAGTACTTC.

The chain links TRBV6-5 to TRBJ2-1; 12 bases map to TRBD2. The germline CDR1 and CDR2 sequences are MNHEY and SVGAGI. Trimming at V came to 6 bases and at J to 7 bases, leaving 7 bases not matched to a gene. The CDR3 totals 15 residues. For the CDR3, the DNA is TGTGCCAGCAGGTCTAGCGGGAGGGGGGTAAATGAGCAGTTCTTC. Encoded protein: CASRSSGRGVNEQFF.

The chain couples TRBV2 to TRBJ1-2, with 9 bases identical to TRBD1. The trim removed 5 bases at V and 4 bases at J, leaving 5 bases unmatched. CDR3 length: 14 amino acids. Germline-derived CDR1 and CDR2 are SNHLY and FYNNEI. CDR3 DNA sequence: TGTGCCAGCAGTCTCGCGACAGGGGGCTATGGCTACACCTTC. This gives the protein CASSLATGGYGYTF.

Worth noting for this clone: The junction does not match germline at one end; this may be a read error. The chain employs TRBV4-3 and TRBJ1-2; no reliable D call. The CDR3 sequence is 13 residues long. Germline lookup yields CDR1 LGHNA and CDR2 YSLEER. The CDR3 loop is CASSQDLKPPLSF. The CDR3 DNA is TGCGCCAGCAGCCAAGATCTTAAGCCTCCTCTTAGCTTC.

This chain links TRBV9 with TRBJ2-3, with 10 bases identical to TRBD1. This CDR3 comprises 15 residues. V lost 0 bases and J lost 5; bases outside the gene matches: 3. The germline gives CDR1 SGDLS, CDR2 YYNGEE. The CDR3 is CASSVGQGAGDTQYF. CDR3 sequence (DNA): TGTGCCAGCAGCGTAGGACAGGGGGCGGGAGATACGCAGTATTTT. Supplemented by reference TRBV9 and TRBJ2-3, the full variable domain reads DSGVTQTPKHLITATGQRVTLRCSPRSGDLSVYWYQQSLDQGLQFLIQYYNGEERAKGNILERFSAQQFPDLHSELNLSSLELGDSALYFCASSVGQGAGDTQYFGPGTRLTVL.

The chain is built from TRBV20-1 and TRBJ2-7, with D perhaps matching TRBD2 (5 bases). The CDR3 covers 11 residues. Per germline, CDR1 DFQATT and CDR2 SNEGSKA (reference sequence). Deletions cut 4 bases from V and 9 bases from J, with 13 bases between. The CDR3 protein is CSAKYLEGQYF. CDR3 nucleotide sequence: TGCAGTGCTAAATACCTAGAGGGGCAGTACTTC.

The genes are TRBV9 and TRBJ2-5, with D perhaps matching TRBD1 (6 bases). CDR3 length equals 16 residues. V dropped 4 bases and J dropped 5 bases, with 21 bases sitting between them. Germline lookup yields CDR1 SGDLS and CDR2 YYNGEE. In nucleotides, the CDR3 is TGTGCCAGCAGCTCACCCCGGGACACCACGAGGGAGACCCAGTACTTC. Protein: CASSSPRDTTRETQYF. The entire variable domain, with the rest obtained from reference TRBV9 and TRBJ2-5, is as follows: DSGVTQTPKHLITATGQRVTLRCSPRSGDLSVYWYQQSLDQGLQFLIQYYNGEERAKGNILERFSAQQFPDLHSELNLSSLELGDSALYFCASSSPRDTTRETQYFGPGTRLLVL.